This T cell receptor (beta chain) comes out of a study of T cell responses to AZD1222 COVID-19 vaccine. The germline V gene encodes CDR1 SGHTA and CDR2 FQGTGA. The V end lost 3 bases, the J end lost 5 bases, and 10 bases lay between the germline ends. The CDR3 spans 13 residues. Method: immunoSEQ multiplex PCR; TCRdb's copy keeps in-frame clones and lacks some. Among more than 250,000 clones listed, 90% to 95% were seen once. Concerning this clone itself: The same CDR3 is also encoded by other DNA sequences in this sample.

This chain connects TRBV7-3 to TRBJ1-2; D may be TRBD1 (6 bases). This specimen consisted of peripheral blood, obtained on day 0 of AZD1222 vaccination. This clonotype originated in an adult in good health. CDR3 region: CASSLTGGYGYTF. In DNA form, the CDR3 reads TGTGCCAGCAGCTTGACAGGAGGATATGGCTACACCTTC.